Below are 4 T cell receptor beta chains sequenced from a single sample in a study of blood T cells in healthy people across ages. It was with a sample-barcoded 5' primer and a J-beta primer mix that a second PCR of roughly 7 to 12 cycles was run. TCRdb reprocessed the 5' RACE reads via MiXCR and lists one record per CDR3 protein. The repertoire has roughly 2 million distinct CDR3 sequences, roughly 52% of them found once; the top ten carry around 2.1%. Sequencing was done on a sample of blood. These receptors all stem from a middle-aged woman in good health.

Only a few counts were recorded for this clonotype. This chain connects TRBV5-6 to TRBJ2-1; D is uncertain. The CDR3 is 11 amino acids. Trimming removed 0 bases at V and 9 bases at J, with 4 bases between. CDR1 and CDR2 (germline): SGHDT, YYEEEE. DNA of the CDR3: TGTGCCAGCAGCTTGGATCCTGAGCAGTTCTTC. Translation: CASSLDPEQFF.

Only a few counts were recorded for this clonotype. The chain uses TRBV10-3 and TRBJ1-1; D is unresolved. Germline-derived CDR1 and CDR2 are ENHRY and SYGVKD. This CDR3 is built from 14 residues. Trimming left V 3 bases short and J 1 base short, with 9 bases between. The CDR3 nucleotides read TGTGCCATCAGTGAATCTAACAGGAACACTGAAGCTTTCTTT. Its protein product is CAISESNRNTEAFF.

The chain uses TRBV6-2 or TRBV6-3 and TRBJ2-1; possibly TRBD1 for D (6 bases). This CDR3 comprises 15 residues. Trimming shortened V by 0 bases and J by 6 bases, and 12 bases separated the two germline ends. From germline, CDR1 is MNHEY and CDR2 SVGEGT. CDR3 protein: CASSYSMKGVNEQFF. CDR3 nucleotides: TGTGCCAGCAGTTACTCGATGAAGGGGGTCAATGAGCAGTTCTTC.

The chain links TRBV7-2 to TRBJ2-1; unclear D gene. This CDR3 has 12 residues. Between the trimmed V and J ends, which lost 5 bases and 13 bases, there was a span of 15 bases. Per germline, CDR1 SGHTA and CDR2 FQGNSA. Here the CDR3 reads CASSPKLETQFF. Written as DNA, the CDR3 is TGTGCCAGCAGCCCTAAGTTAGAGACCCAGTTCTTC.